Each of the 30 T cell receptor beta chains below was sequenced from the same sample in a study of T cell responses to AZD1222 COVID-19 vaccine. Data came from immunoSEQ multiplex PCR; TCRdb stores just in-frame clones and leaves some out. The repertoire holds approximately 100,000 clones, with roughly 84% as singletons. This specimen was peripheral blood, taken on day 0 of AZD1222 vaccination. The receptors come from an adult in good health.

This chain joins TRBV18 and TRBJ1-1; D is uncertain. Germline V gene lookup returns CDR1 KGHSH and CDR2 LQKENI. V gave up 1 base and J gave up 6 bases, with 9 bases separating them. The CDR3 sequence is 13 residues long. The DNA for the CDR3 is TGTGCCAGCTCACCACTCCGGTCCGCTGAAGCTTTCTTT. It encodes CASSPLRSAEAFF.

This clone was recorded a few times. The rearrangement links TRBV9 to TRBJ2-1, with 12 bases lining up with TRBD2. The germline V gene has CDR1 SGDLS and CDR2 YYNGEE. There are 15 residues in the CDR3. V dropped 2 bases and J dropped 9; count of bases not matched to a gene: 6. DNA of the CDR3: TGTGCCAGCAGCGTCCGACTAGCGGGAGTTAGTGAGCAGTTCTTC. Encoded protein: CASSVRLAGVSEQFF.

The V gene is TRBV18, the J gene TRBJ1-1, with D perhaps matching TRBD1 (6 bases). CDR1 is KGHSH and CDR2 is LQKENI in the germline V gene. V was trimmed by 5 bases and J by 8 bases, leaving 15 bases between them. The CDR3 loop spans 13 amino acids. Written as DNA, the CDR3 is TGTGCCAGCTCAATTTCCAAACAGGGAGAAGCTTTCTTT. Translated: CASSISKQGEAFF.

The CDR3 nucleotides read TGTGCCAGCCCTATGGGGACAGGGGCCTTAGAGCAGTACTTC. This encodes CASPMGTGALEQYF. This chain connects TRBV28 to TRBJ2-7; 10 positions agree with TRBD1. The CDR3 covers 14 residues. From germline, CDR1 is MDHEN and CDR2 SYDVKM. V lost 8 bases and J lost 7; bases outside the gene matches: 11.

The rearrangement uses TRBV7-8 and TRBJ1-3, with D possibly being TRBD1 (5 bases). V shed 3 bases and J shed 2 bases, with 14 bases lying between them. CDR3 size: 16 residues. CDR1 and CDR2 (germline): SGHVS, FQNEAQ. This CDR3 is CASSFDRLVTGNTIYF. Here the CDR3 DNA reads TGTGCCAGCAGCTTCGACAGATTAGTAACTGGAAACACCATATATTTT.

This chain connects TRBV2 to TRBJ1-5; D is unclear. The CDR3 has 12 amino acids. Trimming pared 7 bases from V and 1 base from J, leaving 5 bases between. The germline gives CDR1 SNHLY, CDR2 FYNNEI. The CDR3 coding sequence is TGTGCCAGCATGCTAAGCAATCAGCCCCAGCATTTT. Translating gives CASMLSNQPQHF.

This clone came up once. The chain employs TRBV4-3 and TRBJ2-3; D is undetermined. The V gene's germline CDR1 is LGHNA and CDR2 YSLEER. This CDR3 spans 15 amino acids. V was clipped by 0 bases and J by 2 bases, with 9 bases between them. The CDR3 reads CASSQENSDTDTQYF. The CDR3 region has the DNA TGCGCCAGCAGCCAAGAGAACTCCGACACAGATACGCAGTATTTT.

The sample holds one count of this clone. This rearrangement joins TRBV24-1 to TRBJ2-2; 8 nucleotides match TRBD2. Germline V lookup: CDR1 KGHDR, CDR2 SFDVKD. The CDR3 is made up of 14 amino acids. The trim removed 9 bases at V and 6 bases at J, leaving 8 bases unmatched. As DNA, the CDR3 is TGTGCCACCGCCTTTAGCGGGACCGCCGGGGAGCTGTTTTTT. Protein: CATAFSGTAGELFF.

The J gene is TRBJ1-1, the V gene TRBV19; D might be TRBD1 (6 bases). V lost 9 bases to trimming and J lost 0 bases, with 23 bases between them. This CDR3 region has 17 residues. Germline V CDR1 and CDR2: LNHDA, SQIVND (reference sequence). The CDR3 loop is CASHLGGASPLNTEAFF. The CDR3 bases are TGTGCCAGCCATTTAGGGGGAGCCAGTCCTCTGAACACTGAAGCTTTCTTT.

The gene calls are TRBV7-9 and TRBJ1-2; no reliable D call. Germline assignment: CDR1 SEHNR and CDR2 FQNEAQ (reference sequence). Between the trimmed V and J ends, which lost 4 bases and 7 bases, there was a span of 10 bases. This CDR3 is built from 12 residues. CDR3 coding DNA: TGTGCCAGCAGCTCACGGACCAGTGGCTACACCTTC. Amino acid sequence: CASSSRTSGYTF.

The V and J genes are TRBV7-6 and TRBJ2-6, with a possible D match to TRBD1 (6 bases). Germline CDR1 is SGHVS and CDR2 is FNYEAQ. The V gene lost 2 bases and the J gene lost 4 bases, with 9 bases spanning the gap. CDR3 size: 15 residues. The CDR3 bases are TGTGCCAGCAGCTTATGGGGGCCCGGGGCCAACGTCCTGACTTTC. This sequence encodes CASSLWGPGANVLTF.

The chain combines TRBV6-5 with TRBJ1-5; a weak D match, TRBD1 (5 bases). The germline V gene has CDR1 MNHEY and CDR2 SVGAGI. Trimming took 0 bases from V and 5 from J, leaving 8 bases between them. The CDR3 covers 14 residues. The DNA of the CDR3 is TGTGCCAGCAGTTACTCAGGGGCCCATCAGCCCCAGCATTTT. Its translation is CASSYSGAHQPQHF.

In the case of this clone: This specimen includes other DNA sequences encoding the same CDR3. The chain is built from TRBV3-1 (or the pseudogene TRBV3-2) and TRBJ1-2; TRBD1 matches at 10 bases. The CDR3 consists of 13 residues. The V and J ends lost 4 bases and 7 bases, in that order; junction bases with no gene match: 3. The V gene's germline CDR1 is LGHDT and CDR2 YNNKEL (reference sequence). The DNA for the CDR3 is TGTGCCAGCAGCCCGGGGACAGGGGCTGGCTACACCTTC. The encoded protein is CASSPGTGAGYTF.

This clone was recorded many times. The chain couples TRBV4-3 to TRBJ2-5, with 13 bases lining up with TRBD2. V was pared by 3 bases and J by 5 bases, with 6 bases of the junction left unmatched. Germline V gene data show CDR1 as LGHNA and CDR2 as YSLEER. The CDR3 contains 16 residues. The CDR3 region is CASSHGLAGDMETQYF. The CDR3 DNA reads TGCGCCAGCAGCCATGGACTAGCGGGAGACATGGAGACCCAGTACTTC.

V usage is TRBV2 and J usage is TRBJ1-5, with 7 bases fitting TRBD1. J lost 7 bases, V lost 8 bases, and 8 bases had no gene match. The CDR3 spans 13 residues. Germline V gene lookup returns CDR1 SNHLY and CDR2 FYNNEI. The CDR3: CASDRQGGQPQHF. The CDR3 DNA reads TGTGCCAGCGATAGACAGGGAGGCCAGCCCCAGCATTTT.

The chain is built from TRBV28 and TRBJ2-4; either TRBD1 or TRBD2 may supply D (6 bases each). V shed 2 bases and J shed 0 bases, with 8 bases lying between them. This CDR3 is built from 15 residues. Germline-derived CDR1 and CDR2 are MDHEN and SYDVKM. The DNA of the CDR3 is TGTGCCAGCAGTTTAGGGGGGCTAGCCAAAAACATTCAGTACTTC. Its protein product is CASSLGGLAKNIQYF. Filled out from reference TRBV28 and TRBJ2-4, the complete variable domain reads DVKVTQSSRYLVKRTGEKVFLECVQDMDHENMFWYRQDPGLGLRLIYFSYDVKMKEKGDIPEGYSVSREKKERFSLILESASTNQTSMYLCASSLGGLAKNIQYFGAGTRLSVL.

DNA of the CDR3: TGTGCCAGCAGTTTAGGGACTCCTCAAGAGACCCAGTACTTC. Its protein product is CASSLGTPQETQYF. The chain is built from TRBV6-5 and TRBJ2-5, with D possibly TRBD2 on 6 matching bases. There are 14 residues in the CDR3. Germline V gene data show CDR1 as MNHEY and CDR2 as SVGAGI. Between the trimmed V and J ends, which lost 4 bases and 2 bases, there was a span of 11 bases.

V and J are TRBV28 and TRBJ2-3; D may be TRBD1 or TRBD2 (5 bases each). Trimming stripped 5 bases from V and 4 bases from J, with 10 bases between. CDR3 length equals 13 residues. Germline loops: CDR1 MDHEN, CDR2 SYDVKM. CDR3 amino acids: CASSLRGPDTQYF. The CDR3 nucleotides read TGTGCCAGCAGTCTCCGGGGCCCAGATACGCAGTATTTT. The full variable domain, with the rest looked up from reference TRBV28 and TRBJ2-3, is DVKVTQSSRYLVKRTGEKVFLECVQDMDHENMFWYRQDPGLGLRLIYFSYDVKMKEKGDIPEGYSVSREKKERFSLILESASTNQTSMYLCASSLRGPDTQYFGPGTRLTVL.

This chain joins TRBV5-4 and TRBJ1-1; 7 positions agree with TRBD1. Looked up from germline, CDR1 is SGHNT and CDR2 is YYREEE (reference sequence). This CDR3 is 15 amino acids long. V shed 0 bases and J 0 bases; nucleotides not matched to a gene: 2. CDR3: CASSLDRGMNTEAFF. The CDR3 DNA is TGTGCCAGCAGCTTGGACAGGGGAATGAACACTGAAGCTTTCTTT. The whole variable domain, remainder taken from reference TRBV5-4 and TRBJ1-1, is ETGVTQSPTHLIKTRGQQVTLRCSSQSGHNTVSWYQQALGQGPQFIFQYYREEENGRGNFPPRFSGLQFPNYSSELNVNALELDDSALYLCASSLDRGMNTEAFFGQGTRLTVV.

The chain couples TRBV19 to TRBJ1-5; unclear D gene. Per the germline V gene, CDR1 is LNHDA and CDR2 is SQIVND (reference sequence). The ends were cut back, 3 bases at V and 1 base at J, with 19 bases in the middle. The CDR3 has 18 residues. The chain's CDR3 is CASSMGYGLSLSNQPQHF. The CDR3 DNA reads TGTGCCAGTAGTATGGGCTACGGTCTCTCACTGAGCAATCAGCCCCAGCATTTT. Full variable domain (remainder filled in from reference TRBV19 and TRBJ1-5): DGGITQSPKYLFRKEGQNVTLSCEQNLNHDAMYWYRQDPGQGLRLIYYSQIVNDFQKGDIAEGYSVSREKKESFPLTVTSAQKNPTAFYLCASSMGYGLSLSNQPQHFGDGTRLSIL.

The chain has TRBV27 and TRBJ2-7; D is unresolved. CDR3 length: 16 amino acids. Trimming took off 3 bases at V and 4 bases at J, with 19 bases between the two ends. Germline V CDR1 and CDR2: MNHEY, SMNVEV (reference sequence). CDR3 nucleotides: TGTGCCAGCAGTTTTTCCGGGTCTGCCCTCCCATACGAGCAGTACTTC. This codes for CASSFSGSALPYEQYF.

As DNA, the CDR3 is TGTGCCAGCAGCTCGAGCCGGGACACTGGCAATCAGCCCCAGCATTTT. This encodes CASSSSRDTGNQPQHF. The gene calls are TRBV5-8 and TRBJ1-5, with D possibly TRBD1 on 6 matching bases. Germline-derived CDR1 and CDR2 are SGHTS and YDEGEE. There are 16 residues in the CDR3. V shed 3 bases and J shed 2 bases, with 15 bases lying between them.

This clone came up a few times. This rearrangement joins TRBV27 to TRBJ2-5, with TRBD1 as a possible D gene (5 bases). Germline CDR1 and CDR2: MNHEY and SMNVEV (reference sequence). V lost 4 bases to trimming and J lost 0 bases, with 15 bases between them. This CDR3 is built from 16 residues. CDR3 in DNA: TGTGCCAGCAGTTCTACTTGGGGCAGGGACCAAGAGACCCAGTACTTC. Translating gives CASSSTWGRDQETQYF.

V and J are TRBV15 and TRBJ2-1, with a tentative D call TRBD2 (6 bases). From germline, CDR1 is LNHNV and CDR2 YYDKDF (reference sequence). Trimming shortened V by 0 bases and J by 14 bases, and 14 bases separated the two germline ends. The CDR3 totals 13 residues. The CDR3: CATSRDQRTTKFF. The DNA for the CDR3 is TGTGCCACCAGCAGAGATCAAAGGACTACAAAGTTCTTC.

DNA of the CDR3: TGCAGCGTTGATGGTGGGGGAGGCTCCGGGGAGCTGTTTTTT. Translation gives CSVDGGGGSGELFF. The rearrangement links TRBV29-1 to TRBJ2-2; TRBD2 might be the D (6 bases). Trimming pared 3 bases from V and 6 bases from J, leaving 14 bases between. Germline V gives CDR1 SQVTM, CDR2 ANQGSEA. The CDR3 has 14 residues.

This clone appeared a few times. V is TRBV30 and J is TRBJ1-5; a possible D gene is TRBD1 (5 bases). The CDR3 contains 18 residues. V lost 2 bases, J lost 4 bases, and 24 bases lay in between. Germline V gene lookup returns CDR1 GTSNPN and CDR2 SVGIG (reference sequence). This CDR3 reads CAWSIRDGRSGGNQPQHF. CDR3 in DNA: TGTGCCTGGAGTATCCGGGACGGACGTTCCGGTGGAAATCAGCCCCAGCATTTT. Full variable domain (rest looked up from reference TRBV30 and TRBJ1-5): SQTIHQWPATLVQPVGSPLSLECTVEGTSNPNLYWYRQAAGRGLQLLFYSVGIGQISSEVPQNLSASRPQDRQFILSSKKLLLSDSGFYLCAWSIRDGRSGGNQPQHFGDGTRLSIL.

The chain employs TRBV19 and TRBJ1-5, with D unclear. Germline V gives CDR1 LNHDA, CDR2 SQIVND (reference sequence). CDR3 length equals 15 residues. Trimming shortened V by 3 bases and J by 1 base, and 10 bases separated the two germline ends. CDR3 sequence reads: CASSIAEGSNQPQHF. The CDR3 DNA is TGTGCCAGTAGTATCGCCGAGGGAAGCAATCAGCCCCAGCATTTT.

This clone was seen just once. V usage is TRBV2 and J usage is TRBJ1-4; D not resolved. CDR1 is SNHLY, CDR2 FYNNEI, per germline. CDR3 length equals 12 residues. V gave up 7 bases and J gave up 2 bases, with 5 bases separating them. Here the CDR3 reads CASTFTNEKLFF. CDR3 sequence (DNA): TGTGCCAGCACCTTCACTAATGAAAAACTGTTTTTT.

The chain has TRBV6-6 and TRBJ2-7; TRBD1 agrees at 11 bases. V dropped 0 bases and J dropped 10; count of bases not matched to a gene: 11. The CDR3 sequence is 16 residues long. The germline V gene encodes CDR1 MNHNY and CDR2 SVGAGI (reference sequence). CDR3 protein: CASSYSNGGQGDTQYF. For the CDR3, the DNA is TGTGCCAGCAGTTACTCGAATGGGGGACAGGGGGATACCCAGTACTTC.

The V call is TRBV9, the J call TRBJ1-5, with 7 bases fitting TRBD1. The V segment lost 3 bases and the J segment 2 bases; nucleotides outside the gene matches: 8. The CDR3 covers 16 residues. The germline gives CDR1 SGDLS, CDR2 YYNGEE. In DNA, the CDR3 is TGTGCCAGCAGCGCGGGACAGACTACGGGCAATCAGCCCCAGCATTTT. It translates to CASSAGQTTGNQPQHF.